This entry lists 30 T cell receptor beta chains sequenced from one sample in a study of tumor and adjacent non-tumor tissue in lung cancer. No cell sorting was done before RNA was extracted from the tissue. Three rounds of nested PCR, following a modified ARM-PCR protocol, produced the TCRbeta library. MiXCR, run by TCRdb on the multiplex PCR reads, gives a single entry per CDR3 protein. Of about 110,000 distinct CDR3 sequences in the sample, over 75% are singletons; the top ten hold about 22%. Sequenced material: lung tumor tissue. These receptors came from a man between 65 and 85 years old with non-small cell lung cancer.

For this clonotype: The junction shows a germline mismatch at one end, possibly a read error. The CDR3 DNA sequence: TGTACAAGCAGCTTACATGTGCGGGACTGGGCCTCCTACTATGAGCAGATCTTC. This translates into CTSSLHVRDWASYYEQIF. The rearrangement links TRBV11-2 to TRBJ2-1; TRBD2 is a possible D gene (6 bases). The CDR3 totals 18 residues. Germline CDR1 and CDR2: SGHAT and FQNNGV.

The table lists this clonotype with many counts. This sequence joins TRBV5-1 and TRBJ1-1; the D is unclear. With 3 bases removed from V and 3 bases from J, the gap between germline ends came to 12 bases. This CDR3 is 14 amino acids long. CDR1 is SGHRS and CDR2 is YFSETQ in the germline V gene. CDR3 DNA: TGCGCCAGCAGCTCGTCGGGCAGAGACACTGAAGCTTTCTTT. As protein: CASSSSGRDTEAFF.

Points on this clonotype: The DNA is left out, because the CDR3 cannot be placed on it with certainty; the CDR3 is given as TCRdb lists it. The V gene is TRBV29-1, the J gene TRBJ2-2; the table's D call of TRBD2 was not tested on the DNA. The CDR3 comprises 14 residues, both ends counted. CDR1 is SQVTM, CDR2 ANQGSEA, per germline. CDR3: CSAGVAGGTGELLF.

Points on this clonotype: The junction does not match germline at one end; this may be a read error. The V and J genes are TRBV6-5 and TRBJ1-2, with 7 bases identical to TRBD1. The CDR3 loop spans 16 amino acids. Germline CDR1 MNHEY, CDR2 SVGAGI. CDR3 in amino acids: CASSYSETGQLSGYTF. CDR3 nucleotide sequence: TGTGCCAGCAGTTACTCCGAGACAGGGCAGCTGAGTGGCTATACCTTC.

As regards this clonotype: One end of the junction does not line up with germline, which may come from a read error. The V call is TRBV5-4, the J call TRBJ2-5; D is perhaps TRBD2 (6 bases). CDR1 and CDR2 from the germline V gene are SGHNT and YYREEE (reference sequence). The CDR3 runs to 15 residues. In nucleotides, the CDR3 is TGTGCCAGTAGCTGGCGGGGTGGTAGCCAAGAGACCCAGTACTTC. Its protein product is CASSWRGGSQETQYF.

The gene calls are TRBV2 and TRBJ2-1; 8 bases match TRBD2. There are 16 residues in the CDR3. V was pared by 3 bases and J by 7 bases, with 11 bases of the junction left unmatched. Germline-derived CDR1 and CDR2 are SNHLY and FYNNEI. CDR3 amino acids: CASSDSGLVGSNEQFF. Written as DNA, the CDR3 is TGTGCCAGCAGTGACTCGGGACTAGTGGGGTCTAATGAGCAGTTCTTC.

About this clonotype itself: Germline is not matched at one junction end, which may reflect a read error. The chain has TRBV11-3 and TRBJ1-4; D is perhaps TRBD1 (5 bases). CDR1 is SGHNT and CDR2 is YENEEA in the germline V gene. The CDR3 covers 14 residues. In nucleotides, the CDR3 is TGTGCCAGCAGTATGACAGTCTCTGGTGAAGAACTGTCATTT. Translating gives CASSMTVSGEELSF.

Remarks on this clonotype: A much larger clone is a single base away; this may be a read error. CDR3 protein: CDSSRGREVAYEQYF. DNA of the CDR3: TGTGACAGCAGCCGTGGACGGGAGGTAGCCTACGAGCAGTACTTC. The V and J genes are TRBV7-8 and TRBJ2-7; 7 positions match TRBD2. Germline CDR1 SGHVS, CDR2 FQNEAQ. This CDR3 spans 15 amino acids. Full variable domain (rest looked up from reference TRBV7-8 and TRBJ2-7): GAGVSQSPRYKVAKRGQDVALRCDPISGHVSLFWYQQALGQGPEFLTYFQNEAQLDKSGLPSDRFFAERPEGSVSTLKIQRTQQEDSAVYLCDSSRGREVAYEQYFGPGTRLTVT.

This clonotype was detected only a few times. Being one base from a much bigger clone, this may be a read error. The chain recombines TRBV6-2 or TRBV6-3 with TRBJ1-1, with D possibly TRBD1 on 5 matching bases. The CDR3 is 16 residues long. Germline CDR1 and CDR2: MNHEY and SVGEGT. As DNA, the CDR3 is TGTGCCAGCAGTTTCACTCCCGGGGCAAGAGGGACTGAAGCTTCCTTT. Encoded protein: CASSFTPGARGTEASF.

The chain is built from TRBV6-5 and TRBJ2-3; D not resolved. The V and J ends lost 7 bases and 2 bases respectively, with 19 bases between them. The CDR3 covers 16 residues. The germline V gene encodes CDR1 MNHEY and CDR2 SVGAGI. The CDR3 loop reads CASNPSYMVNTDTQYF. CDR3 DNA: TGTGCCAGCAATCCCAGCTACATGGTGAACACAGATACGCAGTATTTT.

As concerns this clonotype: The CDR3 does not end in the conserved phenylalanine or tryptophan, so this is likely a read error. This rearrangement joins TRBV29-1 to TRBJ1-2; unclear D gene. Deletions cut 2 bases from V and 5 bases from J, with 15 bases between. Per germline, CDR1 SQVTM and CDR2 ANQGSEA. The CDR3 is 14 residues long. CDR3 sequence (DNA): TGCAGCGTTGAACAGGCAGAGGGCGGGTATGGCTACACCTCC. Translated: CSVEQAEGGYGYTS.

This clonotype came up once. One end of the junction varies from germline; a read error may be responsible. This chain links TRBV20-1 with TRBJ2-1; weak D call: TRBD2 (5 bases). Germline values: CDR1 DFQATT, CDR2 SNEGSKA (reference sequence). The CDR3 runs to 16 residues. The CDR3 region has the DNA TGCAGTGCTACAGGTGCTCGGGCGGGCTCCTACAATGAACAGTTCTTC. Translating it yields CSATGARAGSYNEQFF.

V gene TRBV29-1 combines with J gene TRBJ2-5; TRBD1 is a possible D gene (6 bases). Germline CDR1 SQVTM, CDR2 ANQGSEA. This CDR3 contains 16 residues. Trimming cost V 7 bases and J 6 bases, with 27 bases left between them. The CDR3 loop reads CSAKPCLQTGLKTQYF. The CDR3 region has the DNA TGCAGCGCCAAGCCCTGCCTCCAGACAGGTCTAAAGACCCAGTACTTC.

Worth noting for this clonotype: A much larger clone sits a single nucleotide away, making a read error possible. The rearrangement uses TRBV14 and TRBJ1-2; a possible D gene is TRBD1 (6 bases). This CDR3 region has 14 residues. From germline, CDR1 is SGHDN and CDR2 FVKESK. The CDR3 here is CASSQDLGGRGYIF. DNA of the CDR3: TGTGCCAGCAGCCAAGATCTGGGGGGGCGCGGCTACATCTTC.

Points on this clonotype: The conserved phenylalanine or tryptophan normally closing the CDR3 is absent here, so this likely arose from a read error. The rearrangement uses TRBV20-1 and TRBJ2-5; D might be TRBD2 (6 bases). The CDR3 spans 14 residues. CDR1 DFQATT and CDR2 SNEGSKA come from the germline V gene (reference sequence). V was cut by 3 bases and J by 3 bases, with 14 bases left in between. CDR3 DNA sequence: TGCAGTGCTAGGGGGCCGGGAGCCAAAGAGACCCAGTACTTG. Translation: CSARGPGAKETQYL.

The V gene is TRBV6-5, the J gene TRBJ1-2; tentatively, D is TRBD1 (6 bases). This CDR3 region has 14 residues. The V and J ends lost 7 bases and 10 bases respectively, with 22 bases between them. The germline CDR1 and CDR2 sequences are MNHEY and SVGAGI. CDR3 sequence (DNA): TGTGCCAGCACCTTCAGAGGGACACGGCAGGACTACACCTTC. The encoded protein is CASTFRGTRQDYTF.

Of note for this clonotype: An end of the junction differs from the germline gene, which may be a read error. The chain carries TRBV29-1 and TRBJ2-1; 9 bases line up with TRBD2. The CDR3 contains 14 residues. Per the germline V gene, CDR1 is SQVTM and CDR2 is ANQGSEA. The CDR3 is CSIDVAGEYNEQFF. CDR3 nucleotides: TGCAGCATTGACGTAGCGGGAGAGTACAATGAGCAGTTCTTC.

This clonotype showed up just once. One end of the junction does not line up with germline, which may come from a read error. The chain recombines TRBV29-1 with TRBJ1-2; D is perhaps TRBD1 (5 bases). The germline V gene encodes CDR1 SQVTM and CDR2 ANQGSEA. The CDR3 runs to 11 residues. CDR3 coding DNA: TGCGGCGTGACAGCTAACTATGGCTACTCCTTC. Protein: CGVTANYGYSF.

For this clonotype: The junction differs from germline at one of its ends, possibly a read error. The rearrangement links TRBV6-1 to TRBJ1-2; 7 nucleotides line up with TRBD1. There are 13 residues in the CDR3. Per germline, CDR1 MNHNS and CDR2 SASEGT. In DNA, the CDR3 is TGTGCCAGGAGTGAAGCCAGGGGGGTTGGCTACACCTTC. Its translation: CARSEARGVGYTF.

With respect to this clonotype: Mismatch with germline at one junction end may stem from a read error. The chain couples TRBV29-1 to TRBJ1-1; 7 nucleotides line up with TRBD1. The CDR3 runs to 14 residues. Looked up from germline, CDR1 is SQVTM and CDR2 is ANQGSEA. CDR3 amino acids: CSAFGQETKTEALF. The CDR3 DNA sequence: TGCAGCGCCTTCGGACAGGAAACTAAAACTGAAGCTTTGTTT.

The chain has TRBV11-2 and TRBJ2-2; the D is unclear. V was trimmed by 0 bases and J by 1 base, leaving 6 bases between them. The CDR3 sequence is 15 residues long. The germline V gene encodes CDR1 SGHAT and CDR2 FQNNGV. The CDR3 spells CASSLDQWNTGELFF. The CDR3 DNA follows: TGTGCCAGCAGCTTAGATCAGTGGAACACCGGGGAGCTGTTTTTT.

Concerning this clonotype itself: Relative to the germline gene, one junction end is altered; a read error may explain this. The chain employs TRBV6-1 and TRBJ1-5, with 7 nucleotides matching TRBD1. The CDR3 is 14 amino acids. Germline CDR1 is MNHNS and CDR2 is SASEGT. CDR3 DNA: TGTACCAGTCATGATAGGGGGCTTAATCAGCCCCAGCACTTT. Translating it yields CTSHDRGLNQPQHF.

A few counts support this clonotype. A much larger clone is a single base away; this may be a read error. The chain links TRBV5-4 to TRBJ2-1, with D possibly being TRBD1 (7 bases). The germline CDR1 and CDR2 sequences are SGHNT and YYREEE (reference sequence). V was cut by 0 bases and J by 9 bases, with 19 bases left in between. The CDR3 is 16 amino acids. CDR3 residues: CASSLGSRGVYSEQFF. CDR3 bases: TGTGCCAGCAGCTTGGGTAGCAGGGGGGTTTATAGTGAGCAGTTCTTC.

With respect to this clonotype: This may stem from a read error, because a much larger clone lies one nucleotide away. The chain couples TRBV20-1 to TRBJ2-7; D possibly corresponds to TRBD1 (5 bases). The CDR3 has 13 residues. With 5 bases removed from V and 3 bases from J, the gap between germline ends came to 14 bases. The germline CDR1 and CDR2 sequences are DFQATT and SNEGSKA (reference sequence). The CDR3, as DNA: TGCAGTGCTTTTGGGAAAGGGGTCTACGAGCAGTACTTC. Translation: CSAFGKGVYEQYF.

The chain combines TRBV6-5 with TRBJ1-3; D ambiguous. The CDR3 sequence is 14 residues long. V lost 8 bases and J lost 0, with 11 bases in between. Germline V gene data show CDR1 as MNHEY and CDR2 as SVGAGI. The CDR3 coding sequence is TGTGCCAGCGTCGGCACGATCTCTGGAAACACCATATATTTT. Its protein is CASVGTISGNTIYF.

Regarding this clonotype: This could be a read error, since a much larger clone is one nucleotide away. The chain recombines TRBV5-1 with TRBJ1-3; TRBD1 aligns across 10 bases. Germline-derived CDR1 and CDR2 are SGHRS and YFSETQ. The CDR3 contains 14 residues. V was pared by 3 bases and J by 8 bases, with 5 bases of the junction left unmatched. CDR3 bases: TGCGCCAGCAGCTCGGGACAGGGGACGTACACCATATATTTT. It translates to CASSSGQGTYTIYF.

Regarding this clonotype: The junction does not match germline at one end; this may be a read error. The V and J genes are TRBV12-3 or TRBV12-4 and TRBJ1-1; possible D gene TRBD1, 6 bases. This CDR3 region has 13 residues. DNA for the CDR3: TGTGTCAGCAGTTTGTGGGACACACAGAAAGCTTTCTTT. Its translation is CVSSLWDTQKAFF.

Comments on this clonotype: Likely a read error: the CDR3 ends without its conserved phenylalanine or tryptophan. The chain carries TRBV5-6 and TRBJ2-7; D assignment may be TRBD1 or TRBD2 (5 bases each). Trimming pared 5 bases from V and 7 bases from J, leaving 13 bases between. The CDR3 extends over 12 amino acids. Germline values: CDR1 SGHDT, CDR2 YYEEEE. The CDR3 sequence is CASRLGVYEQYY. The CDR3 DNA follows: TGTGCCAGCAGACTAGGGGTCTATGAGCAGTACTAC.

On this clonotype: One end of the junction does not line up with germline, which may come from a read error. The chain employs TRBV6-5 and TRBJ2-7; no firm D call. The CDR3 runs to 14 residues. From germline, CDR1 is MNHEY and CDR2 SVGAGI. As DNA, the CDR3 is TGTGCCAGCAAACCCGGACCGAGTACCTACGAGCAGTATTTC. This encodes CASKPGPSTYEQYF.

Notes on this clonotype: The missing conserved phenylalanine or tryptophan at the end of this CDR3 makes a read error likely. V gene TRBV5-5 combines with J gene TRBJ1-1, with D hard to call. The CDR3 is 13 amino acids. The ends were cut back, 0 bases at V and 2 bases at J, with 5 bases in the middle. The germline CDR1 and CDR2 sequences are SGHKS and YYEKEE (reference sequence). Written as DNA, the CDR3 is TGTGCCAGCAGCTTGGACCTTAACACTGAAGCTTTCTCC. This codes for CASSLDLNTEAFS.